The 27 T cell receptor beta chains below come from one sample, sequenced in a study of shared clonotypes between healthy human individuals. Method: immunoSEQ multiplex PCR; TCRdb's copy keeps in-frame clones and lacks some. This sample has hundreds of thousands of clones; around four fifths occur once, and the top ten carry around 1.7%. The specimen was memory CD4+ T cells sorted from blood. Subset meaning: CD45RA-negative fraction. These receptors were obtained from a woman aged 25 to 39 in good health.

The chain joins TRBV2 to TRBJ2-1; 12 bases agree with TRBD2. The germline V gene has CDR1 SNHLY and CDR2 FYNNEI. The ends lost 7 bases at V and 7 bases at J; junction bases unmatched: 11. This CDR3 comprises 16 residues. CDR3 sequence reads: CASTERLAGAKNEQFF. The CDR3, as DNA: TGTGCCAGCACCGAAAGACTAGCGGGAGCTAAAAATGAGCAGTTCTTC.

The CDR3: CASRGRFSGNTIYF. The CDR3 DNA reads TGTGCCAGCAGAGGAAGGTTCTCTGGAAACACCATATATTTT. This chain connects TRBV6-5 to TRBJ1-3; D is undetermined. V lost 6 bases, J lost 0 bases, and 9 bases lay in between. The germline V gene has CDR1 MNHEY and CDR2 SVGAGI. This CDR3 spans 14 amino acids.

This clone was counted between two and nine times. The gene calls are TRBV19 and TRBJ2-1, with D uncertain. Per germline, CDR1 LNHDA and CDR2 SQIVND (reference sequence). This CDR3 has 15 amino acids. V lost 1 base and J lost 4, with 11 bases in between. CDR3 residues: CASSIGRQTYNEQFF. The DNA of the CDR3 is TGTGCCAGTAGTATAGGTCGGCAGACGTACAATGAGCAGTTCTTC.

This clone was seen more than once but under ten times. The CDR3 sequence is CASSEGPSYEQYF. The CDR3 DNA follows: TGTGCCAGCAGTGAAGGCCCCTCCTACGAGCAGTACTTC. V is TRBV6-1 and J is TRBJ2-7; the D is unclear. Germline V gene sequence: CDR1 MNHNS, CDR2 SASEGT. The CDR3 consists of 13 residues. With 1 base removed from V and 0 bases from J, the gap between germline ends came to 4 bases.

The CDR3 is CSVEGRTSGRALVYNEQFF. The CDR3 bases are TGCAGCGTTGAAGGGCGGACTAGCGGGAGGGCCCTAGTCTACAATGAGCAGTTCTTC. This chain connects TRBV29-1 to TRBJ2-1, with 15 bases lining up with TRBD2. The J segment lost 3 bases and the V segment lost 1 base, leaving 10 bases of the junction unmatched. This CDR3 has 19 amino acids. Germline V gene data show CDR1 as SQVTM and CDR2 as ANQGSEA.

This rearrangement joins TRBV19 to TRBJ2-7, with 8 bases that match TRBD2. Germline lookup yields CDR1 LNHDA and CDR2 SQIVND (reference sequence). This CDR3 contains 15 residues. V shed 6 bases, J shed 3 bases, and the junction held 10 bases outside the gene matches. CDR3: CASRGGGSGIYEQYF. CDR3 DNA sequence: TGTGCCAGTAGAGGCGGTGGTAGCGGGATCTACGAGCAGTACTTC. Full variable domain (rest looked up from reference TRBV19 and TRBJ2-7): DGGITQSPKYLFRKEGQNVTLSCEQNLNHDAMYWYRQDPGQGLRLIYYSQIVNDFQKGDIAEGYSVSREKKESFPLTVTSAQKNPTAFYLCASRGGGSGIYEQYFGPGTRLTVT.

The chain recombines TRBV5-1 with TRBJ2-7; D is uncertain. CDR1 is SGHRS and CDR2 is YFSETQ in the germline V gene. V was clipped by 1 base and J by 2 bases, with 10 bases between them. CDR3 size: 14 residues. The CDR3 sequence: CASSLLDPTYEQYF. The CDR3, as DNA: TGCGCCAGCAGCTTGTTGGACCCCACCTACGAGCAGTACTTC.

The chain is built from TRBV10-3 and TRBJ2-7; D call uncertain. The CDR3 is 13 amino acids. The germline V and J ends were trimmed by 2 bases and 4 bases, with 9 bases remaining between them. The germline CDR1 and CDR2 sequences are ENHRY and SYGVKD. The DNA for the CDR3 is TGTGCCATCAGTGAGGCGGAATTATACGAGCAGTACTTC. Its translation is CAISEAELYEQYF.

V gene TRBV7-3 combines with J gene TRBJ1-5, with 9 nucleotides matching TRBD1. The V gene's germline CDR1 is SGHTA and CDR2 FQGTGA. The CDR3 extends over 18 amino acids. Trimming at V came to 6 bases and at J to 3 bases, leaving 15 bases not matched to a gene. The CDR3: CASSSGTGFLGPNQPQHF. The DNA of the CDR3 is TGTGCCAGCAGTTCCGGGACAGGGTTCTTAGGCCCCAATCAGCCCCAGCATTTT.

This clone is a singleton in its sample. V gene TRBV19 combines with J gene TRBJ1-5; possible D gene TRBD1, 5 bases. Trimming shortened V by 9 bases and J by 1 base, and 13 bases separated the two germline ends. There are 14 residues in the CDR3. From germline, CDR1 is LNHDA and CDR2 SQIVND (reference sequence). The CDR3: CASERGSSNQPQHF. The CDR3 region has the DNA TGTGCCAGCGAGAGGGGTTCGAGCAATCAGCCCCAGCATTTT.

This clone occurred a few times. The chain combines TRBV7-9 with TRBJ2-7, with TRBD2 matching 9 bases. V lost 6 bases and J lost 0; bases outside the gene matches: 9. CDR3 length equals 16 residues. The germline gives CDR1 SEHNR, CDR2 FQNEAQ (reference sequence). CDR3 in DNA: TGTGCCAGCAGTCCAGGACTAGCGAGGAGCTCCTACGAGCAGTACTTC. Translated: CASSPGLARSSYEQYF.

The V gene is TRBV7-7, the J gene TRBJ1-1, with 7 positions matching TRBD1. CDR1 and CDR2 from the germline V gene are SSHAT and FNYEAQ (reference sequence). This CDR3 spans 13 amino acids. V lost 5 bases, J lost 6 bases, and 6 bases stayed unmatched. In DNA form, the CDR3 reads TGTGCCAGCAGCCGGAGACAGGGCGCTGAAGCTTTCTTT. This codes for CASSRRQGAEAFF.

This sequence joins TRBV6-1 and TRBJ2-5, with D possibly being TRBD1 (6 bases). Germline CDR1 is MNHNS and CDR2 is SASEGT. The CDR3 loop spans 14 amino acids. V shed 3 bases and J shed 3 bases, with 11 bases lying between them. DNA of the CDR3: TGTGCCAGCAGTGACTCGGACAGAAAAGAGACCCAGTACTTC. Translation gives CASSDSDRKETQYF.

A word on this clone: The sample contains more than one DNA sequence encoding this CDR3. The chain employs TRBV28 and TRBJ1-2; maybe TRBD1 (5 bases). CDR1 and CDR2 (germline): MDHEN, SYDVKM. Deletions cut 0 bases from V and 8 bases from J, with 10 bases between. The CDR3 contains 13 residues. The CDR3 DNA follows: TGTGCCAGCAGTTTATGGGGGAGGGGCGGCTACACCTTC. Encoded protein: CASSLWGRGGYTF.

This sequence joins TRBV5-1 and TRBJ2-3, with D possibly TRBD1 on 6 matching bases. The CDR3 extends over 17 amino acids. The V end was cut by 0 bases, the J end by 1 base, with 15 bases between. Germline V gene data show CDR1 as SGHRS and CDR2 as YFSETQ. CDR3 in amino acids: CASSLGFPTGRTDTQYF. DNA for the CDR3: TGCGCCAGCAGCTTGGGTTTTCCGACAGGTCGCACAGATACGCAGTATTTT.

The chain combines TRBV6-5 with TRBJ1-5; D is undetermined. The CDR3 covers 15 residues. The germline V and J ends were trimmed by 0 bases and 4 bases, with 10 bases remaining between them. CDR1 and CDR2 from the germline V gene are MNHEY and SVGAGI. The DNA for the CDR3 is TGTGCCAGCAGTTACTCCTCGGCAGAGAATCAGCCCCAGCATTTT. Residues: CASSYSSAENQPQHF.

The CDR3 sequence: CASSFLFGGNTEAFF. In DNA, the CDR3 is TGTGCCAGCAGCTTCTTGTTTGGGGGAAATACTGAAGCTTTCTTT. The chain couples TRBV11-2 to TRBJ1-1; tentatively, D is TRBD1 (5 bases). The germline V gene encodes CDR1 SGHAT and CDR2 FQNNGV. V lost 3 bases to trimming and J lost 5 bases, with 16 bases between them. This CDR3 has 15 amino acids.

This clone was recorded only once. This chain uses TRBV5-1 with TRBJ2-7; D remains unclear. The CDR3 is made up of 14 amino acids. V was pared by 4 bases and J by 2 bases, with 13 bases between. Germline assignment: CDR1 SGHRS and CDR2 YFSETQ. The CDR3 region is CASSPEIPPYEQYF. DNA of the CDR3: TGCGCCAGCAGCCCAGAGATACCCCCCTACGAGCAGTACTTC.

The chain employs TRBV28 and TRBJ2-7; the D gene could be TRBD1 or TRBD2 (5 bases each). CDR3 length: 16 residues. Trimming removed 1 base at V and 0 bases at J, with 13 bases between. CDR1 and CDR2 from the germline V gene are MDHEN and SYDVKM. The CDR3 reads CASSLSGTPGSYEQYF. DNA for the CDR3: TGTGCCAGCAGTTTATCCGGGACCCCAGGCTCCTACGAGCAGTACTTC.

The chain employs TRBV2 and TRBJ2-1; 11 nucleotides line up with TRBD2. Per the germline V gene, CDR1 is SNHLY and CDR2 is FYNNEI. The V and J ends lost 7 bases and 5 bases, in that order; junction bases with no gene match: 10. The CDR3 has 16 amino acids. The CDR3 DNA reads TGTGCCAGCACCCGGGAAGTAGCGGGAGGGAACAATGAGCAGTTCTTC. Translated: CASTREVAGGNNEQFF.

The chain joins TRBV5-1 to TRBJ2-3, with 10 bases that match TRBD1. This CDR3 has 16 amino acids. Germline CDR1 SGHRS, CDR2 YFSETQ. V lost 3 bases, J lost 7 bases, and 11 bases stayed unmatched. The CDR3 sequence is CASSSTRDRGSNTQYF. Here the CDR3 DNA reads TGCGCCAGCAGCTCCACCCGGGACAGGGGTTCGAATACGCAGTATTTT.

The chain is built from TRBV25-1 and TRBJ1-6; a weak D match, TRBD1 (5 bases). Trimming shortened V by 4 bases and J by 8 bases, and 9 bases separated the two germline ends. Per the germline V gene, CDR1 is MGHDK and CDR2 is SYGVNS. The CDR3 is made up of 13 amino acids. CDR3 in amino acids: CASSVQGHSPLHF. The CDR3 region has the DNA TGTGCCAGCAGTGTCCAGGGCCATTCACCCCTCCACTTT.

This chain uses TRBV10-3 with TRBJ2-2, with a weak D call TRBD1 (5 bases). This CDR3 has 13 residues. CDR1 is ENHRY and CDR2 is SYGVKD in the germline V gene. V lost 3 bases and J 6 bases, leaving 8 bases between the germline ends. In nucleotides, the CDR3 is TGTGCCATCAGTGATTCAGGGCCCGGGGAGCTGTTTTTT. The encoded protein is CAISDSGPGELFF.

Only a few counts were recorded for this clone. The chain employs TRBV6-5 and TRBJ2-1; 10 bases fit TRBD2. Germline CDR1 MNHEY, CDR2 SVGAGI. Germline trimming cut 4 bases from V and 2 bases from J; bases unmatched to any gene: 2. The CDR3 loop spans 15 amino acids. The CDR3, as DNA: TGTGCCAGCAGTTCTAGCGGGAGTCCCTACAATGAGCAGTTCTTC. Translated: CASSSSGSPYNEQFF.

This clone was found a few times. The chain joins TRBV19 to TRBJ1-5; 10 bases are a match to TRBD1. Germline V CDR1 and CDR2: LNHDA, SQIVND (reference sequence). There are 18 residues in the CDR3. V was pared by 5 bases and J by 1 base, with 11 bases of the junction left unmatched. Here the CDR3 reads CASSFRDRGSLSNQPQHF. The CDR3 coding sequence is TGTGCCAGTAGTTTCCGGGACAGGGGCTCCTTGAGCAATCAGCCCCAGCATTTT.

The chain is built from TRBV7-6 and TRBJ2-2; 10 bases are a match to TRBD1. CDR3 length equals 16 residues. V gave up 5 bases and J gave up 4 bases; unmatched junction bases: 7. Germline V gene sequence: CDR1 SGHVS, CDR2 FNYEAQ. The CDR3 here is CASSPRQGAFTGELFF. The CDR3 bases are TGTGCCAGCAGCCCAAGACAGGGGGCCTTCACCGGGGAGCTGTTTTTT.

In regard to this clone: This same CDR3 is encoded by further DNA sequences in the sample. V usage is TRBV5-6 and J usage is TRBJ2-3; the D is unclear. Between the trimmed V and J ends, which lost 2 bases and 0 bases, there was a span of 10 bases. This CDR3 spans 15 amino acids. Germline-derived CDR1 and CDR2 are SGHDT and YYEEEE. CDR3 nucleotides: TGTGCCAGCAGCTTAGGGCCGTCTAGCACAGATACGCAGTATTTT. Its protein product is CASSLGPSSTDTQYF.